These 26 T cell receptor beta chains were all obtained from the same sample, sequenced in a study of cytomegalovirus exposure and HLA in healthy donors. The PCR had 60 Vbeta and 13 Jbeta primers. Using immunoSEQ multiplex PCR, the repertoire was profiled, and TCRdb retains in-frame clones only, with some absent. The sample consists of over 150,000 clones, approximately 72% of them appearing once. The sequencing input was PBMCs. The receptors originated from a man younger than 35 in good health and CMV-seronegative.

The genes are TRBV5-1 and TRBJ2-3, with D maybe TRBD2 (6 bases). The ends were cut back, 0 bases at V and 1 base at J, with 9 bases in the middle. Germline CDR1 is SGHRS and CDR2 is YFSETQ. The CDR3 is 15 residues long. The CDR3 DNA reads as TGCGCCAGCAGCTTGGGACTAGGGGGCACAGATACGCAGTATTTT. Its protein is CASSLGLGGTDTQYF.

The rearrangement uses TRBV7-7 and TRBJ1-1; 7 positions match TRBD1. Germline CDR1 SSHAT, CDR2 FNYEAQ (reference sequence). V was pared by 5 bases and J by 0 bases, with 12 bases of the junction left unmatched. This CDR3 has 17 amino acids. CDR3 in DNA: TGTGCCAGCAGCGCTAGACGGACAGGAGCAATGAACACTGAAGCTTTCTTT. Its protein product is CASSARRTGAMNTEAFF.

This clone was recorded a few times. The chain uses TRBV27 and TRBJ1-1; the D gene is possibly TRBD1 (5 bases). Trimming removed 4 bases at V and 6 bases at J, with 15 bases between. Germline V gives CDR1 MNHEY, CDR2 SMNVEV (reference sequence). This CDR3 contains 14 residues. The CDR3 here is CASSSVGASSEAFF. As DNA, the CDR3 is TGTGCCAGCAGTTCCGTAGGGGCCTCATCTGAAGCTTTCTTT.

A single count supports this clone. The gene calls are TRBV10-3 and TRBJ2-2, with 7 bases aligning to TRBD1. CDR1 and CDR2 from the germline V gene are ENHRY and SYGVKD. The V gene end was trimmed by 6 bases and the J gene end by 4 bases; junction bases not matched to a gene: 14. CDR3 length: 17 residues. The chain's CDR3 is CAIRTLGGVVSTGELFF. CDR3 DNA sequence: TGTGCCATCAGGACTCTAGGGGGCGTCGTGAGCACCGGGGAGCTGTTTTTT.

This clone was observed once. This chain uses TRBV4-1 with TRBJ1-4, with a weak D call TRBD1 (6 bases). The CDR3 runs to 16 residues. Germline V gene data show CDR1 as MGHRA and CDR2 as YSYEKL. Trimming pared 3 bases from V and 7 bases from J, leaving 18 bases between. The DNA for the CDR3 is TGCGCCAGCAGCCACCCATCACAGGGTCCAAGTGAAAAACTGTTTTTT. Amino acid sequence: CASSHPSQGPSEKLFF.

This sequence joins TRBV27 and TRBJ2-2; unclear D gene. The germline CDR1 and CDR2 sequences are MNHEY and SMNVEV (reference sequence). Deletions cut 8 bases from V and 0 bases from J, with 19 bases between. The CDR3 covers 17 residues. CDR3 sequence reads: CASAPSPPSPNTGELFF. The CDR3 nucleotides are TGTGCCAGCGCCCCGAGCCCCCCGAGTCCGAACACCGGGGAGCTGTTTTTT.

The chain recombines TRBV10-1 with TRBJ2-3; 8 bases agree with TRBD2. The V gene end was trimmed by 4 bases and the J gene end by 1 base; junction bases not matched to a gene: 10. Germline loops: CDR1 WNHNN, CDR2 SYGVQD (reference sequence). The CDR3 is 17 residues long. CDR3 DNA: TGCGCCAGCAGTGGGACTATAGGCGGGGGGTGCACAGATACGCAGTATTTT. Amino acid sequence: CASSGTIGGGCTDTQYF.

The chain has TRBV2 and TRBJ1-3; TRBD1 matches 8 bases. CDR1 and CDR2 from the germline V gene are SNHLY and FYNNEI. This CDR3 comprises 15 residues. Losses at the gene ends were 6 bases for V and 4 bases for J; bases not matched to a gene: 8. In DNA, the CDR3 is TGTGCCAGCAGGAGGACAGGGAGCTCCGGAAACACCATATATTTT. Translation gives CASRRTGSSGNTIYF.

Only a few counts were recorded for this clone. This CDR3 reads CASSYSAISGNTIYF. CDR3 sequence (DNA): TGTGCCAGCAGTTACTCGGCCATCTCTGGAAACACCATATATTTT. The chain is built from TRBV6-5 and TRBJ1-3, with no clear D. The CDR3 consists of 15 residues. Germline values: CDR1 MNHEY, CDR2 SVGAGI. Trimming shortened V by 0 bases and J by 0 bases, and 6 bases separated the two germline ends.

This clone was detected once. The gene calls are TRBV29-1 and TRBJ2-5, with TRBD1 matching 10 bases. This CDR3 contains 17 residues. Trimming removed 6 bases from V and 1 base from J; junction bases left unmatched: 14. Germline CDR1 and CDR2: SQVTM and ANQGSEA. The CDR3 sequence: CSVLTGGTTFGQETQYF. DNA for the CDR3: TGCAGCGTCCTGACAGGGGGCACGACTTTCGGCCAAGAGACCCAGTACTTC.

The rearrangement uses TRBV14 and TRBJ1-1; no reliable D call. Germline V gives CDR1 SGHDN, CDR2 FVKESK. The V end was cut by 1 base, the J end by 3 bases, with 9 bases between. The CDR3 has 14 amino acids. This chain's CDR3 is CASSQAVSHTEAFF. CDR3 bases: TGTGCCAGCAGCCAAGCAGTATCACACACTGAAGCTTTCTTT.

This chain links TRBV7-2 with TRBJ2-7; tentative D call: TRBD2 (6 bases). The CDR3 spans 16 residues. Germline V gene data show CDR1 as SGHTA and CDR2 as FQGNSA. V was pared by 2 bases and J by 3 bases, with 17 bases between. This CDR3 reads CASSLRAGGQNYEQYF. Written as DNA, the CDR3 is TGTGCCAGCAGCTTAAGGGCCGGGGGTCAGAACTACGAGCAGTACTTC.

J is TRBJ2-1 and V is TRBV19; 9 bases line up with TRBD1. The germline V gene encodes CDR1 LNHDA and CDR2 SQIVND (reference sequence). J gave up 11 bases and V 7 bases, and 15 bases lay outside the gene matches. The CDR3 runs 15 residues. In DNA, the CDR3 is TGTGCCAGTACACCCGGGACAGGGAAGCTCATCAAGCAGTTCTTC. Its translation: CASTPGTGKLIKQFF.

About this clone itself: Compared with germline, one end of the junction differs, possibly owing to a read error. This chain connects TRBV7-7 to TRBJ2-5; TRBD2 aligns across 7 bases. The germline gives CDR1 SSHAT, CDR2 FNYEAQ (reference sequence). The CDR3 totals 14 residues. This CDR3 reads CASSLPGGQETQYF. CDR3 in DNA: TGTGCTAGCAGTCTTCCGGGGGGCCAAGAGACCCAGTACTTC.

The chain combines TRBV4-3 with TRBJ2-2, with 9 bases lining up with TRBD2. The CDR3 contains 16 residues. After removal of 0 bases from V and 10 bases from J, the junction contained 9 bases not matched to a gene. CDR1 and CDR2 from the germline V gene are LGHNA and YSLEER. Here the CDR3 DNA reads TGCGCCAGCAGCCAAGATCTGACTAGCGGAGGGGAGGAGCTGTTTTTT. Its protein product is CASSQDLTSGGEELFF.

This chain links TRBV18 with TRBJ1-1, with D perhaps matching TRBD1 (6 bases). This CDR3 has 15 amino acids. The germline CDR1 and CDR2 sequences are KGHSH and LQKENI. V dropped 8 bases and J dropped 2 bases, with 18 bases sitting between them. CDR3 in DNA: TGTGCCAGCGCCCAGGTGGACAGCAGTAACACTGAAGCTTTCTTT. Translated, it gives CASAQVDSSNTEAFF.

The gene calls are TRBV4-3 and TRBJ2-1; perhaps TRBD1 as D (5 bases). Germline V gives CDR1 LGHNA, CDR2 YSLEER. The CDR3 runs to 16 residues. Trimming stripped 0 bases from V and 3 bases from J, with 12 bases between. CDR3 in DNA: TGCGCCAGCAGCCAAGATAGGCAGGGAAACTACAATGAGCAGTTCTTC. Translation: CASSQDRQGNYNEQFF.

The chain employs TRBV5-4 and TRBJ1-5; D is possibly TRBD1 (5 bases). Deletions cut 4 bases from V and 7 bases from J, with 21 bases between. The CDR3 contains 16 residues. Germline-derived CDR1 and CDR2 are SGHNT and YYREEE (reference sequence). The CDR3 DNA reads TGTGCCAGCAGCCGGAAATTCGGGGGATTCGACCAGCCCCAGCATTTT. Protein product: CASSRKFGGFDQPQHF.

This clone was found a few times. The V and J genes are TRBV5-6 and TRBJ2-1, with D tentatively TRBD1 (6 bases). The CDR3 runs 13 residues. Trimming took off 5 bases at V and 9 bases at J, with 15 bases between the two ends. Germline CDR1 is SGHDT and CDR2 is YYEEEE. This CDR3 reads CASSRVLGAEQFF. The CDR3 nucleotides read TGTGCCAGCAGTCGGGTCCTGGGGGCTGAGCAGTTCTTC. The whole variable domain, filled in from reference TRBV5-6 and TRBJ2-1, reads DAGVTQSPTHLIKTRGQQVTLRCSPKSGHDTVSWYQQALGQGPQFIFQYYEEEERQRGNFPDRFSGHQFPNYSSELNVNALLLGDSALYLCASSRVLGAEQFFGPGTRLTVL.

The CDR3 bases are TGTGCCAGCAGCCCATCCGGGACTAGCGGCTACAATGAGCAGTTCTTC. Translating it yields CASSPSGTSGYNEQFF. The chain couples TRBV7-3 to TRBJ2-1; TRBD2 aligns across 11 bases. The CDR3 has 16 residues. Germline lookup yields CDR1 SGHTA and CDR2 FQGTGA. The J segment lost 3 bases and the V segment lost 5 bases, leaving 6 bases of the junction unmatched.

This chain joins TRBV10-3 and TRBJ2-7, with D possibly TRBD1 on 6 matching bases. CDR1 is ENHRY, CDR2 SYGVKD, per germline. The CDR3 totals 16 residues. V was shortened by 2 bases and J by 0 bases, with 14 bases between the two germline ends. The CDR3 DNA is TGTGCCATCAGTGAGACCAACTTGGACAGCTCCTACGAGCAGTACTTC. Its translation is CAISETNLDSSYEQYF.

This rearrangement joins TRBV5-1 to TRBJ1-1; 7 bases line up with TRBD1. V trimming: 1 base; J trimming: 4 bases; junction bases outside the gene matches: 10. Germline V CDR1 and CDR2: SGHRS, YFSETQ. The CDR3 sequence is 16 residues long. The CDR3: CASSLRDRVHGTEAFF. CDR3 bases: TGCGCCAGCAGCTTGAGAGACAGGGTTCATGGCACTGAAGCTTTCTTT.

V and J are TRBV6-1 and TRBJ1-2; D unclear. CDR3 size: 12 residues. In germline, CDR1 is MNHNS, CDR2 SASEGT. The V and J ends lost 1 base and 4 bases respectively, with 4 bases between them. CDR3 in amino acids: CASSEGSYGYTF. DNA of the CDR3: TGTGCCAGCAGTGAAGGGAGCTATGGCTACACCTTC.

The gene calls are TRBV6-5 and TRBJ1-5; D gene uncertain. V gave up 0 bases and J gave up 6 bases, with 6 bases separating them. The V gene's germline CDR1 is MNHEY and CDR2 SVGAGI. CDR3 length: 13 residues. The CDR3 loop is CASSYSTGQPQHF. The DNA for the CDR3 is TGTGCCAGCAGTTACTCGACTGGTCAGCCCCAGCATTTT.

The V call is TRBV12-5, the J call TRBJ2-2; 7 nucleotides agree with TRBD1. V lost 5 bases to trimming and J lost 1 base; unmatched junction nucleotides: 7. The CDR3 totals 16 residues. Germline lookup yields CDR1 LGHNT and CDR2 FRNRAP. The CDR3 sequence is CASGRHRGGNTGELFF. CDR3 DNA: TGTGCTAGTGGTCGACACAGGGGTGGGAACACCGGGGAGCTGTTTTTT.

V is TRBV6-5 and J is TRBJ1-2, with 8 positions matching TRBD1. After removal of 1 base from V and 8 bases from J, the junction contained 6 bases not matched to a gene. The germline CDR1 and CDR2 sequences are MNHEY and SVGAGI. The CDR3 length is 14 residues. CDR3 DNA sequence: TGTGCCAGCAGTTACTTTTCAGGGGGCGGCGGCTACACCTTC. This translates into CASSYFSGGGGYTF.